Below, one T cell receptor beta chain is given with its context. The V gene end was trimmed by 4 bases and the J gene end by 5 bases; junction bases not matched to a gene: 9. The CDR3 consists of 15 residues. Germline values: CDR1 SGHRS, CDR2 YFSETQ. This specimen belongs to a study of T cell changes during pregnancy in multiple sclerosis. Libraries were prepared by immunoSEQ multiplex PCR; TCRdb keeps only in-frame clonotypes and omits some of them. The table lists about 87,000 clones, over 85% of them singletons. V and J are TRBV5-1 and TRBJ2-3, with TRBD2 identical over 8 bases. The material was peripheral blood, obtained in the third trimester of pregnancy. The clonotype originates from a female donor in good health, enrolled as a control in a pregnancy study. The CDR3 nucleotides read TGCGCCAGCAGCCTACGGGGGGGCCAGGGAGATACGCAGTATTTT. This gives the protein CASSLRGGQGDTQYF.